These 9 T cell receptor beta chains originate from one sample sequenced in a study of T cells in Graves' hyperthyroidism and ophthalmopathy. There were TCR beta CDR3 regions amplified from RNA transcripts. HTBI primers were employed in a first-round RT-PCR of the TCR CDR3. TCRdb passed the multiplex PCR reads through MiXCR, listing each CDR3 protein once. The sample consists of hundreds of thousands of distinct CDR3 sequences, about a fifth of them appearing once. Sequences were obtained from blood. Receptors were obtained from a woman under 30 with Graves' hyperthyroidism.

The chain recombines TRBV3-1 with TRBJ2-7; unclear D gene. Germline CDR1 is LGHDT and CDR2 is YNNKEL (reference sequence). The length of the CDR3 is 12 residues. V was trimmed by 0 bases and J by 2 bases, leaving 2 bases between them. CDR3 amino acids: CASSQDTYEQYF. The CDR3 coding sequence is TGTGCCAGCAGCCAAGACACCTACGAGCAGTACTTC.

This clonotype was seen only once. A much larger clone is a single base away; this may be a read error. The V gene is TRBV6-1, the J gene TRBJ2-7; possible D gene TRBD1, 5 bases. CDR3 length equals 15 residues. Germline V gene lookup returns CDR1 MNHNS and CDR2 SASEGT. CDR3 nucleotide sequence: TGTGCCAGCAGTGAACAGGTGACAGAGATCTACGAGCAGTGCTTC. Its translation: CASSEQVTEIYEQCF.

This clonotype was seen repeatedly, ten times or more. V and J are TRBV11-2 and TRBJ2-4, with D perhaps TRBD1 (5 bases). The CDR3 sequence is 15 residues long. Trimming removed 2 bases at V and 0 bases at J, with 8 bases between. Per germline, CDR1 SGHAT and CDR2 FQNNGV. The CDR3 DNA follows: TGTGCCAGCAGCTTAAACAGGAGAGCCAAAAACATTCAGTACTTC. It codes for CASSLNRRAKNIQYF.

In this sample, this clonotype turned up many times. J is TRBJ2-2 and V is TRBV24-1, with D possibly TRBD2 on 6 matching bases. The CDR3 totals 16 residues. Looked up from germline, CDR1 is KGHDR and CDR2 is SFDVKD. V was cut by 6 bases and J by 5 bases, with 18 bases left in between. CDR3 amino acids: CATSSAGPMGTGELFF. The DNA for the CDR3 is TGTGCCACCAGTAGTGCGGGGCCCATGGGGACCGGGGAGCTGTTTTTT.

This clonotype has a count of ten or more. This chain connects TRBV5-1 to TRBJ2-7, with TRBD2 identical over 8 bases. V dropped 4 bases and J dropped 1; count of bases not matched to a gene: 4. This CDR3 is built from 14 residues. The germline CDR1 and CDR2 sequences are SGHRS and YFSETQ. The CDR3 reads CASSGAGGSYEQYF. Here the CDR3 DNA reads TGCGCCAGCAGCGGCGCGGGGGGATCCTACGAGCAGTACTTC.

This clonotype was recorded at least ten times. The junction and the germline gene differ at one end; a read error may be behind it. CDR3 bases: TGTGCCAGCAGCTTCACAGGGGCGCCTGAGGCTTTCTTT. It encodes CASSFTGAPEAFF. The V gene is TRBV11-3, the J gene TRBJ1-1; 7 nucleotides line up with TRBD1. CDR3 size: 13 residues. Germline CDR1 reads SGHNT; CDR2 reads YENEEA.

This clonotype came up many times. The gene calls are TRBV5-1 and TRBJ2-5, with 9 bases matching TRBD2. This CDR3 is built from 14 residues. The ends lost 5 bases at V and 1 base at J; junction bases unmatched: 3. CDR1 and CDR2 (germline): SGHRS, YFSETQ. The CDR3 here is CASRSGGFQETQYF. In DNA form, the CDR3 reads TGCGCCAGCAGGAGCGGGGGGTTCCAAGAGACCCAGTACTTC.

This clonotype was found many times. The V call is TRBV15, the J call TRBJ1-2; D call uncertain. The CDR3 is made up of 16 amino acids. Germline V gives CDR1 LNHNV, CDR2 YYDKDF (reference sequence). Trimming pared 1 base from V and 2 bases from J, leaving 14 bases between. CDR3 coding DNA: TGTGCCACCAGCAGAGGGTTGGCCAGCTTCAACTATGGCTACACCTTC. Encoded protein: CATSRGLASFNYGYTF.

This clonotype was seen at least ten times. This chain connects TRBV9 to TRBJ2-5; no clear D gene. Per germline, CDR1 SGDLS and CDR2 YYNGEE. CDR3 length equals 13 residues. V was pared by 0 bases and J by 5 bases, with 8 bases between. CDR3 DNA sequence: TGTGCCAGCAGCGTAGAGGGCCGCGAGACCCAGTACTTC. This sequence encodes CASSVEGRETQYF.